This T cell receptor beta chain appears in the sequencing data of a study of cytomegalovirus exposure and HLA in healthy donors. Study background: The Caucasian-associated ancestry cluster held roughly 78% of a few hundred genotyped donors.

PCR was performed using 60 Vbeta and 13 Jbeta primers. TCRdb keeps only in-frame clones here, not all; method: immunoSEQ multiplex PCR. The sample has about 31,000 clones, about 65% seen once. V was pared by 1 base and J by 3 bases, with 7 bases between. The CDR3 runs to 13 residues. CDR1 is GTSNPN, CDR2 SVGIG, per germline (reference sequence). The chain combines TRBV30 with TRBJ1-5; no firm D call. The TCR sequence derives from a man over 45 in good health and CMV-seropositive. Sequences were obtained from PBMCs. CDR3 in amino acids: CAWSEADNQPQHF. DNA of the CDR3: TGTGCCTGGAGTGAGGCGGACAATCAGCCCCAGCATTTT. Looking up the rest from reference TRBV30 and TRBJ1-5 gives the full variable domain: SQTIHQWPATLVQPVGSPLSLECTVEGTSNPNLYWYRQAAGRGLQLLFYSVGIGQISSEVPQNLSASRPQDRQFILSSKKLLLSDSGFYLCAWSEADNQPQHFGDGTRLSIL.